The 24 T cell receptor beta chains listed next were all sequenced from one sample in a study of CD8 T cells in ankylosing spondylitis. In TCRdb, the 5' RACE reads were re-called with MiXCR into one record per CDR3 protein. The sample records 100,000 to 150,000 distinct CDR3 sequences, around 9.3% being singletons. Sequences were obtained from blood, either unsorted or a sorted T cell fraction (not recorded which). The receptor source for this set is a male donor with ankylosing spondylitis or in good health (not recorded which).

This clonotype has a count of ten or more. This sequence joins TRBV20-1 and TRBJ2-3, with 12 bases fitting TRBD2. The CDR3 totals 17 residues. The ends lost 6 bases at V and 1 base at J; junction bases unmatched: 11. The germline CDR1 and CDR2 sequences are DFQATT and SNEGSKA (reference sequence). CDR3 coding DNA: TGCAGTGCACTCGCTAGCGGGAGGGCCTCGGGCACAGATACGCAGTATTTT. It translates to CSALASGRASGTDTQYF.

This clonotype has a count of ten or more. The gene calls are TRBV5-5 and TRBJ2-5; 9 bases fit TRBD1. After removal of 4 bases from V and 5 bases from J, the junction contained 6 bases not matched to a gene. In germline, CDR1 is SGHKS, CDR2 YYEKEE (reference sequence). The CDR3 is 14 residues long. Written as DNA, the CDR3 is TGTGCCAGCAGCCCTGGACAGGGGTTGGAGACCCAGTACTTC. This codes for CASSPGQGLETQYF.

The chain carries TRBV5-1 and TRBJ2-2, with 12 bases aligning to TRBD2. The CDR3 extends over 17 amino acids. Germline trimming cut 6 bases from V and 3 bases from J; bases unmatched to any gene: 9. Germline-derived CDR1 and CDR2 are SGHRS and YFSETQ. The CDR3 coding sequence is TGCGCCAGCAACGAGGGACTAGCGGGCTTATACACCGGGGAGCTGTTTTTT. This encodes CASNEGLAGLYTGELFF.

This chain links TRBV27 with TRBJ1-1; D is undetermined. CDR3 size: 13 residues. V lost 8 bases and J 4 bases, leaving 14 bases between the germline ends. Germline assignment: CDR1 MNHEY and CDR2 SMNVEV (reference sequence). CDR3 amino acids: CASGNDRRTEAFF. The CDR3 bases are TGTGCCAGCGGTAATGACCGTCGCACTGAAGCTTTCTTT.

Many counts were recorded for this clonotype. The chain employs TRBV7-3 and TRBJ2-1; TRBD2 is a possible D gene (6 bases). Per the germline V gene, CDR1 is SGHTA and CDR2 is FQGTGA. V lost 4 bases, J lost 6 bases, and 13 bases lay in between. The length of the CDR3 is 14 residues. The CDR3 DNA sequence: TGTGCCAGCAGCTACACGGCGCGGGGCAATGAGCAGTTCTTC. Amino acid sequence: CASSYTARGNEQFF. The full variable domain, rest sourced from reference TRBV7-3 and TRBJ2-1, is GAGVSQTPSNKVTEKGKYVELRCDPISGHTALYWYRQSLGQGPEFLIYFQGTGAADDSGLPNDRFFAVRPEGSVSTLKIQRTERGDSAVYLCASSYTARGNEQFFGPGTRLTVL.

V and J are TRBV5-1 and TRBJ2-7, with 7 bases fitting TRBD1. The germline CDR1 and CDR2 sequences are SGHRS and YFSETQ. There are 16 residues in the CDR3. The V segment lost 4 bases and the J segment 2 bases; nucleotides outside the gene matches: 12. The CDR3 DNA sequence: TGCGCCAGCAGCGTACAACTAAGTCAGGGGGCCTACGAGCAGTACTTC. Amino acids: CASSVQLSQGAYEQYF. The full variable domain, its missing parts supplied by reference TRBV5-1 and TRBJ2-7, is KAGVTQTPRYLIKTRGQQVTLSCSPISGHRSVSWYQQTPGQGLQFLFEYFSETQRNKGNFPGRFSGRQFSNSRSEMNVSTLELGDSALYLCASSVQLSQGAYEQYFGPGTRLTVT.

This clonotype was recorded many times. V and J are TRBV12-3 or TRBV12-4 and TRBJ2-7, with 8 bases lining up with TRBD2. The V and J ends lost 5 bases and 2 bases, in that order; junction bases with no gene match: 5. This CDR3 has 14 residues. The CDR3 reads CASSVSLAAYEQYF. The CDR3 DNA is TGTGCCAGCAGTGTATCACTAGCGGCCTACGAGCAGTACTTC.

Many counts were recorded for this clonotype. The chain recombines TRBV12-3 or TRBV12-4 with TRBJ2-7; D is possibly TRBD1 (5 bases). V was shortened by 5 bases and J by 1 base, with 9 bases between the two germline ends. CDR3 length: 13 residues. The CDR3 is CASSLRVSYEQYF. The CDR3 DNA reads TGTGCCAGCAGTCTCAGGGTATCCTACGAGCAGTACTTC.

This clonotype was observed a few times. This rearrangement joins TRBV7-2 to TRBJ2-7; 8 bases match TRBD2. With 3 bases clipped from V and 0 bases from J, the junction kept 4 bases outside the gene matches. The CDR3 runs 15 residues. The germline V gene encodes CDR1 SGHTA and CDR2 FQGNSA. The CDR3 region is CASSLSTSGSYEQYF. CDR3 sequence (DNA): TGTGCCAGCAGCTTGTCCACTAGCGGCTCCTACGAGCAGTACTTC.

This clonotype was observed at least ten times. The J gene is TRBJ2-3, the V gene TRBV25-1; TRBD2 matches at 11 bases. CDR1 MGHDK and CDR2 SYGVNS come from the germline V gene. This CDR3 contains 17 residues. V was clipped by 1 base and J by 6 bases; unmatched bases: 9. The CDR3 reads CASSEFRLAGGLDTQYF. The CDR3 DNA is TGTGCCAGCAGTGAATTTCGCCTAGCGGGAGGTCTGGATACGCAGTATTTT.

This clonotype was counted at least ten times. V is TRBV5-1 and J is TRBJ2-3, with 9 bases lining up with TRBD1. The ends lost 7 bases at V and 6 bases at J; junction bases unmatched: 6. CDR1 and CDR2 from the germline V gene are SGHRS and YFSETQ. CDR3 length: 13 residues. CDR3 in amino acids: CASRDRASDTQYF. Written as DNA, the CDR3 is TGCGCCAGCCGGGACAGGGCATCCGATACGCAGTATTTT.

This clonotype occurred many times. The chain joins TRBV12-3 or TRBV12-4 to TRBJ1-1; 9 nucleotides match TRBD1. CDR3 size: 15 residues. With V trimmed by 4 bases and J by 5 bases, 8 bases remained unmatched. CDR3 region: CASSSQTQGATEAFF. DNA of the CDR3: TGTGCCAGCAGTTCCCAGACACAGGGGGCGACTGAAGCTTTCTTT.

This clonotype appeared a few times. This chain links TRBV20-1 with TRBJ2-7; TRBD2 aligns across 10 bases. Germline CDR1 reads DFQATT; CDR2 reads SNEGSKA (reference sequence). Trimming at V came to 0 bases and at J to 3 bases, leaving 8 bases not matched to a gene. The CDR3 is made up of 16 amino acids. CDR3 amino acids: CSARDLPSGSGYEQYF. The DNA for the CDR3 is TGCAGTGCTAGAGATCTCCCTAGCGGGAGTGGCTACGAGCAGTACTTC.

This clonotype was seen at least ten times. This CDR3 is CASTTGGVSVYEQYF. DNA for the CDR3: TGTGCCAGCACCACTGGGGGGGTCTCTGTCTACGAGCAGTACTTC. The rearrangement links TRBV6-1 to TRBJ2-7; TRBD2 matches at 7 bases. The CDR3 totals 15 residues. The germline V gene has CDR1 MNHNS and CDR2 SASEGT. Germline trimming cut 7 bases from V and 3 bases from J; bases unmatched to any gene: 12.

This clonotype was detected many times. The gene calls are TRBV7-6 and TRBJ2-1; the D gene is possibly TRBD2 (5 bases). The V end was cut by 1 base, the J end by 4 bases, with 8 bases between. This CDR3 is built from 14 residues. CDR1 is SGHVS, CDR2 FNYEAQ, per germline. The CDR3 here is CASSLVGSYNEQFF. The CDR3, as DNA: TGTGCCAGCAGCTTAGTAGGGAGTTACAATGAGCAGTTCTTC.

This clonotype was recorded a few times. The rearrangement uses TRBV29-1 and TRBJ2-7, with a tentative D call TRBD2 (6 bases). This CDR3 is 13 amino acids long. Germline CDR1 reads SQVTM; CDR2 reads ANQGSEA. V lost 5 bases, J lost 6 bases, and 17 bases lay in between. The CDR3 region has the DNA TGCAGCGTTCGGGGGAATCAGATCGGCGAGCAGTACTTC. Its translation is CSVRGNQIGEQYF.

This clonotype was seen at least ten times. V usage is TRBV9 and J usage is TRBJ2-1, with 8 bases fitting TRBD2. The length of the CDR3 is 18 residues. The ends lost 0 bases at V and 7 bases at J; junction bases unmatched: 15. The germline V gene has CDR1 SGDLS and CDR2 YYNGEE. This CDR3 is CASSVAQGTSRVGNEQFF. The CDR3 DNA reads as TGTGCCAGCAGCGTAGCTCAGGGGACTAGTAGGGTCGGGAATGAGCAGTTCTTC.

This clonotype was counted ten times or more. DNA for the CDR3: TGTGCCAGCAGCCTAAACCGGGACAGGGCTCGTGGCTACACCTTC. Translated: CASSLNRDRARGYTF. The V call is TRBV7-2, the J call TRBJ1-2; 9 bases line up with TRBD1. V was pared by 5 bases and J by 7 bases, with 11 bases of the junction left unmatched. CDR3 length equals 15 residues. From germline, CDR1 is SGHTA and CDR2 FQGNSA. Complete variable domain (other parts from reference TRBV7-2 and TRBJ1-2): GAGVSQSPSNKVTEKGKDVELRCDPISGHTALYWYRQSLGQGLEFLIYFQGNSAPDKSGLPSDRFSAERTGGSVSTLTIQRTQQEDSAVYLCASSLNRDRARGYTFGSGTRLTVV.

This clonotype was seen at least ten times. In DNA form, the CDR3 reads TGTGCCACCAGCTGGAGCTCTGGGGCCAACGTCCTGACTTTC. Encoded protein: CATSWSSGANVLTF. The V call is TRBV19, the J call TRBJ2-6, with no clear D. The CDR3 extends over 14 amino acids. Per the germline V gene, CDR1 is LNHDA and CDR2 is SQIVND (reference sequence). V lost 10 bases and J 0 bases, leaving 10 bases between the germline ends.

In its sample, this clonotype was seen many times. The chain joins TRBV5-1 to TRBJ2-7, with 10 bases matching TRBD2. The CDR3 runs to 14 residues. The trim removed 2 bases at V and 2 bases at J, leaving 1 base unmatched. Germline-derived CDR1 and CDR2 are SGHRS and YFSETQ. This CDR3 is CASSFSGRAYEQYF. CDR3 coding DNA: TGCGCCAGCAGCTTCAGCGGGAGGGCCTACGAGCAGTACTTC.

V and J are TRBV5-1 and TRBJ2-2, with 8 bases identical to TRBD1. There are 19 residues in the CDR3. With V trimmed by 0 bases and J by 6 bases, 16 bases remained unmatched. Germline V lookup: CDR1 SGHRS, CDR2 YFSETQ. CDR3 nucleotide sequence: TGCGCCAGCAGCTTGGGAGGACAGGGAAGAGTTGGGAGACCCGGGGAGCTGTTTTTT. It translates to CASSLGGQGRVGRPGELFF.

This clonotype was observed a few times. The rearrangement uses TRBV7-2 and TRBJ1-1, with D uncertain. Trimming took off 5 bases at V and 11 bases at J, with 12 bases between the two ends. CDR3 length: 11 amino acids. Germline loops: CDR1 SGHTA, CDR2 FQGNSA. CDR3 residues: CASSRTTQAFF. CDR3 in DNA: TGTGCCAGCAGCCGGACTACCCAGGCTTTCTTT.

This clonotype was found a few times. The junction shows a germline mismatch at one end, possibly a read error. This chain connects TRBV20-1 to TRBJ2-5; TRBD2 matches 9 bases. This CDR3 region has 17 residues. Germline-derived CDR1 and CDR2 are DFQATT and SNEGSKA (reference sequence). CDR3: CCARHALLAGAQETQYF. CDR3 nucleotide sequence: TGCTGTGCTAGACACGCCTTGTTAGCGGGAGCGCAAGAGACCCAGTACTTC.

In its sample, this clonotype was seen many times. This chain links TRBV27 with TRBJ1-2; no definite D call. Trimming took 5 bases from V and 8 from J, leaving 27 bases between them. This CDR3 region has 17 residues. Germline V gene sequence: CDR1 MNHEY, CDR2 SMNVEV (reference sequence). CDR3 bases: TGTGCCAGCAGTCCAACCGGGAACAACCTCCTGACGTCGGGCTACACCTTC. Protein sequence: CASSPTGNNLLTSGYTF.